This T cell receptor (beta chain) was sequenced for a study of OX40 agonist ivuxolimab in advanced cancers. Profiling relied on immunoSEQ multiplex PCR, and the TCRdb table lists in-frame clones only, not all of them. This table has tens of thousands of clones, 85% appearing once. This clone has more than one count but fewer than ten. Sequenced here: CD4+ or CD8+ T cells sorted from blood, sampled in a trial of the OX40 agonist ivuxolimab. The TCR sequence derives from an adult with an advanced solid tumor such as melanoma, head and neck, liver or kidney cancer.

The CDR3 DNA follows: TGCGCCAGCAGCCAAGAGATTTTGGAGGCAGCTGGAGAAGCTTTCTTT. This translates into CASSQEILEAAGEAFF. V gene TRBV4-1 combines with J gene TRBJ1-1; D is unresolved. The CDR3 consists of 16 residues. Germline loops: CDR1 MGHRA, CDR2 YSYEKL. V was cut by 0 bases and J by 8 bases, with 19 bases left in between.